Presented here are 8 T cell receptor beta chains from one specimen sequenced in a study of shared clonotypes between healthy human individuals. TCRdb's table, derived via immunoSEQ multiplex PCR, lists solely in-frame clones and lacks some. The repertoire holds approximately 350,000 clones, with under 80% as singletons. Sample: memory CD4+ T cells sorted from blood. As for subset: CD45RA-negative fraction. Receptors originate from a man aged 25-40 years in good health.

The V gene is TRBV5-4, the J gene TRBJ2-2; perhaps TRBD2 as D (6 bases). V was cut by 2 bases and J by 3 bases, with 8 bases left in between. Germline V gene sequence: CDR1 SGHNT, CDR2 YYREEE (reference sequence). This CDR3 is 14 amino acids long. CDR3 region: CASSFGSHTGELFF. As DNA, the CDR3 is TGTGCCAGCAGCTTCGGGAGCCACACCGGGGAGCTGTTTTTT.

The chain has TRBV6-1 and TRBJ1-2; a weak D match, TRBD1 (6 bases). V was cut by 5 bases and J by 3 bases, with 10 bases left in between. This CDR3 has 13 residues. Germline V CDR1 and CDR2: MNHNS, SASEGT. The DNA for the CDR3 is TGTGCCAGCAGTAGTGGGGGCGACTATGGCTACACCTTC. It is translated as CASSSGGDYGYTF.

This chain uses TRBV5-4 with TRBJ2-2, with D possibly matching TRBD2 (6 bases). The CDR3 totals 15 residues. Per the germline V gene, CDR1 is SGHNT and CDR2 is YYREEE (reference sequence). V lost 4 bases, J lost 1 base, and 11 bases lay in between. Here the CDR3 reads CASSLAGRNTGELFF. Written as DNA, the CDR3 is TGTGCCAGCAGCCTTGCGGGGAGGAACACCGGGGAGCTGTTTTTT.

V usage is TRBV18 and J usage is TRBJ2-6; D ambiguous. Germline CDR1 is KGHSH and CDR2 is LQKENI. V was cut by 4 bases and J by 0 bases, with 10 bases left in between. CDR3 length equals 16 residues. DNA of the CDR3: TGTGCCAGCTCACAAATCAAGACCTCTGGGGCCAACGTCCTGACTTTC. Translated: CASSQIKTSGANVLTF.

The chain has TRBV5-1 and TRBJ1-1; 8 bases align to TRBD1. In germline, CDR1 is SGHRS, CDR2 YFSETQ. Trimming removed 2 bases from V and 4 bases from J; junction bases left unmatched: 1. The CDR3 contains 13 residues. The CDR3 sequence: CASSFTGGTEAFF. In nucleotides, the CDR3 is TGCGCCAGCAGCTTTACAGGGGGCACTGAAGCTTTCTTT.

DNA for the CDR3: TGTGCCAGCAGCTTGGTAGAGCTCGGCGGTGAGCAGTTCTTC. This sequence encodes CASSLVELGGEQFF. This chain uses TRBV5-4 with TRBJ2-1, with unresolved D. The CDR3 is made up of 14 amino acids. Trimming took 0 bases from V and 9 from J, leaving 13 bases between them. Germline V gives CDR1 SGHNT, CDR2 YYREEE (reference sequence). The variable domain in full, completed from reference TRBV5-4 and TRBJ2-1, reads ETGVTQSPTHLIKTRGQQVTLRCSSQSGHNTVSWYQQALGQGPQFIFQYYREEENGRGNFPPRFSGLQFPNYSSELNVNALELDDSALYLCASSLVELGGEQFFGPGTRLTVL.

The chain employs TRBV5-1 and TRBJ2-7; D may be TRBD1 (6 bases). The germline V and J ends were trimmed by 2 bases and 4 bases, with 31 bases remaining between them. This CDR3 contains 20 residues. CDR1 is SGHRS and CDR2 is YFSETQ in the germline V gene. The chain's CDR3 is CASSFEPNVGSGQPTYEQYF. Here the CDR3 DNA reads TGCGCCAGCAGCTTCGAACCAAACGTGGGATCAGGACAGCCCACTTACGAGCAGTACTTC.

This sequence joins TRBV27 and TRBJ2-7; no definite D call. V lost 0 bases to trimming and J lost 3 bases, with 15 bases between them. The length of the CDR3 is 16 residues. Germline V CDR1 and CDR2: MNHEY, SMNVEV (reference sequence). The chain's CDR3 is CASSLSGGAQYYEQYF. The CDR3 coding sequence is TGTGCCAGCAGTTTATCTGGCGGAGCCCAATACTACGAGCAGTACTTC.